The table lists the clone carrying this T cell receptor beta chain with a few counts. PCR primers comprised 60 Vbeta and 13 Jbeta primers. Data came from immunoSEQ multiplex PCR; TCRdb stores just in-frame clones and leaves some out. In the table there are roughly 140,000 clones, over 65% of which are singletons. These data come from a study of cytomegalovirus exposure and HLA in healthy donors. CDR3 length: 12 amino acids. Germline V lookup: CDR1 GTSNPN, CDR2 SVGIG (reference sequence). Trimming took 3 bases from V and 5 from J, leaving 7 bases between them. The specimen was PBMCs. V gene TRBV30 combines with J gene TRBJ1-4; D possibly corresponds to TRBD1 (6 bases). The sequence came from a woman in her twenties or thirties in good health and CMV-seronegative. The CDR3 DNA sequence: TGTGCCTGGAGGCAGGGGAATGAAAAACTGTTTTTT. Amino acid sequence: CAWRQGNEKLFF.